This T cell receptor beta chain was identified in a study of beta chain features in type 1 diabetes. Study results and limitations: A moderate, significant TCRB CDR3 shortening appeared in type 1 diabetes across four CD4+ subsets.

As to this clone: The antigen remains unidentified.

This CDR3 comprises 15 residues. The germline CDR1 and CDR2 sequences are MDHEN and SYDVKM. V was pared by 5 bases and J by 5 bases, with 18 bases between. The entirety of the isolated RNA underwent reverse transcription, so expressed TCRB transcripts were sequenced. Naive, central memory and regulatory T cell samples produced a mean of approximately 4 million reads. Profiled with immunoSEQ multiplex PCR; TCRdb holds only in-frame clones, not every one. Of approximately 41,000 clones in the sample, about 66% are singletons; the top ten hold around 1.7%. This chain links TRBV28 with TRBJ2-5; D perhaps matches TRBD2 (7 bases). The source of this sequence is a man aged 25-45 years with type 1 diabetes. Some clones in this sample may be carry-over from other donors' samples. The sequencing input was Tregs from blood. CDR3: CASSARGAGDETQYF. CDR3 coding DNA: TGTGCCAGCAGTGCTCGGGGGGCGGGGGATGAGACCCAGTACTTC. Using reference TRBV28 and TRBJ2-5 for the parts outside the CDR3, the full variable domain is DVKVTQSSRYLVKRTGEKVFLECVQDMDHENMFWYRQDPGLGLRLIYFSYDVKMKEKGDIPEGYSVSREKKERFSLILESASTNQTSMYLCASSARGAGDETQYFGPGTRLLVL.